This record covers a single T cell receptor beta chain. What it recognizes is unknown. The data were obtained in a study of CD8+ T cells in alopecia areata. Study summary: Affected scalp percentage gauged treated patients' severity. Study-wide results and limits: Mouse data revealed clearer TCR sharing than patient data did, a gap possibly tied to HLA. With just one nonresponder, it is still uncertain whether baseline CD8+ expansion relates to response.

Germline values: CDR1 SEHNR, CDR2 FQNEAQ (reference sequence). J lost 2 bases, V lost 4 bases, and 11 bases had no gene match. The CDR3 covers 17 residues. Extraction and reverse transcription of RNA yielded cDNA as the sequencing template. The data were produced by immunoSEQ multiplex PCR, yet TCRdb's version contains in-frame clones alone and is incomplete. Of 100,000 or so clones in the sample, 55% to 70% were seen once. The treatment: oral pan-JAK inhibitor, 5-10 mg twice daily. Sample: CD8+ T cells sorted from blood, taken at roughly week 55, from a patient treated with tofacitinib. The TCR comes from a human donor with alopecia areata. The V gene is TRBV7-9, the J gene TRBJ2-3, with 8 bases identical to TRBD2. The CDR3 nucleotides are TGTGCCAGCAGCTGGCCCCGGGCGGGGGGCACCACAGATACGCAGTATTTT. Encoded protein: CASSWPRAGGTTDTQYF.